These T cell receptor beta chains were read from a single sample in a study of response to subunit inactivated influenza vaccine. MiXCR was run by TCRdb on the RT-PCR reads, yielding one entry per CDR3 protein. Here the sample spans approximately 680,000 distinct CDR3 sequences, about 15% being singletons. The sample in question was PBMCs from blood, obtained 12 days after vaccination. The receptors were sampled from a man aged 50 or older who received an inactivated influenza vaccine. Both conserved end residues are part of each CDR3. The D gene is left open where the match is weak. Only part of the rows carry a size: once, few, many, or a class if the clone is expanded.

TGCAGTGGAGAGGCCCCGATGAATGAGCAGTTCTTC	CSGEAPMNEQFF	-	-	TRBJ2-1	TRBV20-1
TGTGCCAGCAGCTTTGGATTTTACTACGAGCAGTACTTC	CASSFGFYYEQYF	few	-	TRBJ2-7	TRBV7-2
TGTGCCAGCAGTCAGGGACAGGGGGCGGGGGAAAAACTGTTTTTT	CASSQGQGAGEKLFF	few	TRBD1	TRBJ1-4	TRBV6-1
TGTGCCAGCAGTCCCGCGTCCCCTCACGGGCCGGGAGGGCCCGCAGATACGCAGTATTTT	CASSPASPHGPGGPADTQYF	few	TRBD2	TRBJ2-3	TRBV12-3/TRBV12-4
TGTGCCAGCAGTTTATGGGGAGGACTAGCTGATTACAATGAGCAGTTCTTC	CASSLWGGLADYNEQFF	many	TRBD2	TRBJ2-1	TRBV28
TGCGCCAGCAGCTTTTTCTCTCCGGGACAGGGAAGAGATACGCAGTATTTT	CASSFFSPGQGRDTQYF	few	TRBD1	TRBJ2-3	TRBV5-1
TGCAGTTCCACCCAAAACACAGATACGCAGTATTTT	CSSTQNTDTQYF	-	-	TRBJ2-3	TRBV20-1
TGTGCCAGCAGCTGGGAGACGGGGTGGACTACGATGGAGACCCAGTACTTC	CASSWETGWTTMETQYF	-	-	TRBJ2-5	TRBV5-6
TGTGCCATCAGAAACCGTAGCTCCTACAATGAGCAGTTCTTC	CAIRNRSSYNEQFF	many	-	TRBJ2-1	TRBV10-3
TGTGCCAGCAGCATTACAGGGACCGGCCTAGCGGGGGAGACCCAGTACTTC	CASSITGTGLAGETQYF	-	TRBD2	TRBJ2-5	TRBV28
TGTGCCAGCAGCTTAAGTAACTATGGCTACACCTTC	CASSLSNYGYTF	many	-	TRBJ1-2	TRBV12-3/TRBV12-4
TGTGCCAGCAGTTTCCTAGCGGGAGTCTACGAGCAGTACTTC	CASSFLAGVYEQYF	many	TRBD2	TRBJ2-7	TRBV28
TGTGCCAGCAGTTGGGCCCTACAAGACGTTGAGCAGTACTTC	CASSWALQDVEQYF	-	-	TRBJ2-7	TRBV6-2/TRBV6-3
TGTGCCAGCAGCTTCTTGGGACTAGCGCCCTACGAGCAGTACTTC	CASSFLGLAPYEQYF	few	TRBD2	TRBJ2-7	TRBV7-2
TGCAGTGCTAGTCCGGGGGTGACCTCCTTGAATGAGCAGTTCTTC	CSASPGVTSLNEQFF	few	-	TRBJ2-1	TRBV20-1
TGTGCCAGCAGTTTTAGCGGGGGGGCTGATACGCAGTATTTT	CASSFSGGADTQYF	many	TRBD2	TRBJ2-3	TRBV12-3/TRBV12-4
TGTGCCAGCAGCAAATATACAGGGAAAGAGACCCAGTACTTC	CASSKYTGKETQYF	few	-	TRBJ2-5	TRBV11-2